This TCR beta chain came from a study of blood T cell repertoires in COVID-19. The protocol was immunoSEQ multiplex PCR, while the TCRdb copy is restricted to in-frame clones and leaves out a portion. The table shows 350,000 to 500,000 clones, with around nine tenths occurring only once. The CDR3 is 14 residues long. V lost 2 bases to trimming and J lost 2 bases, with 9 bases between them. The germline V gene has CDR1 MDHEN and CDR2 SYDVKM. The chain combines TRBV28 with TRBJ1-1; D is undetermined. The source material was PBMCs or T cells enriched from blood (not recorded which). The sequence was obtained from a woman aged 18-29 years who had been exposed to COVID-19. The CDR3 loop reads CASSLVPKNTEAFF. In nucleotides, the CDR3 is TGTGCCAGCAGTTTAGTCCCAAAAAACACTGAAGCTTTCTTT.